Reported below is one T cell receptor beta chain. The method was immunoSEQ multiplex PCR; TCRdb's version includes in-frame clones alone and lacks a portion of them. The table includes roughly 38,000 clones, 91% detected once. With 4 bases clipped from V and 5 bases from J, the junction kept 10 bases outside the gene matches. The CDR3 length is 15 residues. Germline V CDR1 and CDR2: SGHTA, FQGNSA. The data originate from a study of T cell changes during pregnancy in multiple sclerosis. The chain is built from TRBV7-2 and TRBJ2-5; 7 positions match TRBD2. Sequencing used CD4+ T cells from peripheral blood mononuclear cells, obtained in the second trimester of pregnancy. This TCR derives from a female donor in good health, enrolled as a control in a pregnancy study. CDR3 bases: TGTGCCAGCAGCTCGCGAGGCGGGGGACGGGAGACCCAGTACTTC. Its translation: CASSSRGGGRETQYF.